This entry features one TCR beta chain sequence. A sort by CD45RO/CCR7/CD25/CD127/CD95/CD27 yielded CD4+ naive, central memory, regulatory and stem cell-like memory cells. This sample is drawn from a study of beta chain features in type 1 diabetes. V lost 3 bases to trimming and J lost 3 bases, with 12 bases between them. The V gene's germline CDR1 is SGDLS and CDR2 YYNGEE. CDR3 length: 15 amino acids. Since all of the isolated RNA was reverse transcribed, expressed TCRB transcripts were what got sequenced. TCRdb's copy holds only in-frame clones and misses some; the assay was immunoSEQ multiplex PCR. Among some 500,000 clones listed, roughly 10% were seen once.

This chain uses TRBV9 with TRBJ2-2, with D possibly being TRBD1 or TRBD2 (5 bases each). The material sequenced was naive CD4+ T cells from blood. This sequence originates from a woman aged 18 to 35 in good health. CDR3 protein: CASSATGTYTGELFF. DNA for the CDR3: TGTGCCAGCAGCGCAACCGGGACCTACACCGGGGAGCTGTTTTTT.